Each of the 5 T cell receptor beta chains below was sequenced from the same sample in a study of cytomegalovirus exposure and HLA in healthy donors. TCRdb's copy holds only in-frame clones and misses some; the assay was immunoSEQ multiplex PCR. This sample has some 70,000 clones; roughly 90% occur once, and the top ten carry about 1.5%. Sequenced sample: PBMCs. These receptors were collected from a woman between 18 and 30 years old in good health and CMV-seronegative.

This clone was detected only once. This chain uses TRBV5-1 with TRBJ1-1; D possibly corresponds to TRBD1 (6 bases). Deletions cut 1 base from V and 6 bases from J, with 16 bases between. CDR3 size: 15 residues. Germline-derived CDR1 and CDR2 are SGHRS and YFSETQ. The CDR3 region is CASSLQPGTSPEAFF. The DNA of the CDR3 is TGCGCCAGCAGCTTGCAACCGGGGACATCCCCTGAAGCTTTCTTT.

CDR3 protein: CASSHTGTGDYEQYF. In DNA form, the CDR3 reads TGTGCCAGCAGTCATACGGGCACCGGGGACTACGAGCAGTACTTC. The chain has TRBV7-2 and TRBJ2-7; a weak D match, TRBD2 (5 bases). From germline, CDR1 is SGHTA and CDR2 FQGNSA. The CDR3 spans 15 residues. Deletions cut 6 bases from V and 3 bases from J, with 18 bases between.

CDR3 sequence reads: CASSPRGQGTQPQHF. CDR3 nucleotide sequence: TGTGCCAGCTCACCACGAGGACAGGGTACTCAGCCCCAGCATTTT. The rearrangement links TRBV18 to TRBJ1-5; 8 bases line up with TRBD1. Trimming took 1 base from V and 6 from J; bases not matched to a gene: 5. Germline-derived CDR1 and CDR2 are KGHSH and LQKENI. This CDR3 comprises 15 residues.

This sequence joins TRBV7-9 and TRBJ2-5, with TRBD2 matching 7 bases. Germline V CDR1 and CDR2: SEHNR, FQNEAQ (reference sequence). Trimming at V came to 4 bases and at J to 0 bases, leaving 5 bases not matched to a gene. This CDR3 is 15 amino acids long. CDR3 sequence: CASSSLRGDQETQYF. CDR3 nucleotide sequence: TGTGCCAGCAGCTCTTTACGGGGGGACCAAGAGACCCAGTACTTC.

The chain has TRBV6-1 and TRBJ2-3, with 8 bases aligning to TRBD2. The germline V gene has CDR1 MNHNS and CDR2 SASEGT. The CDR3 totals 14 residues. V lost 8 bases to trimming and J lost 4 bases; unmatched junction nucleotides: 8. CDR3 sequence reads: CASGRGAHSDTQYF. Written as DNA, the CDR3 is TGTGCCAGCGGGCGGGGGGCACACTCAGATACGCAGTATTTT.